Below, 21 T cell receptor beta chains from the same sample are listed, as sequenced in a study of T cell repertoires in cytomegalovirus infection. TCRdb processed the reads anew with MiXCR; each CDR3 protein has one entry. Altogether about 490,000 distinct CDR3 sequences are present, about 17% being singletons, with the ten largest covering under 30%. The sample taken for sequencing was CD8+ T cells from PBMCs. Every receptor here comes from a human donor in good health (CMV status not recorded). Some clones in this sample may be carry-over from other donors' samples.

There are many counts of this clonotype. J is TRBJ2-1 and V is TRBV7-9, with TRBD2 identical over 9 bases. Trimming cost V 3 bases and J 0 bases; bases outside gene matches: 6. This CDR3 is built from 17 residues. In germline, CDR1 is SEHNR, CDR2 FQNEAQ (reference sequence). CDR3 loop: CASSFPSGEDSYNEQFF. CDR3 in DNA: TGTGCCAGCAGCTTCCCTAGCGGGGAGGACTCCTACAATGAGCAGTTCTTC.

The sample holds many counts of this clonotype. The rearrangement links TRBV7-9 to TRBJ2-5; D assignment may be TRBD1 or TRBD2 (5 bases each). The CDR3 has 19 residues. From germline, CDR1 is SEHNR and CDR2 FQNEAQ (reference sequence). V lost 7 bases to trimming and J lost 5 bases, with 32 bases between them. Written as DNA, the CDR3 is TGTGCCAGCACCTTCCTCGGGGCGCGGCACTCGACCCCGACGGAGACCCAGTACTTC. This encodes CASTFLGARHSTPTETQYF.

There are many counts of this clonotype. This chain connects TRBV4-2 to TRBJ1-2; D is possibly TRBD1 (6 bases). Germline CDR1 LGHNA, CDR2 YNFKEQ. There are 15 residues in the CDR3. Trimming stripped 1 base from V and 5 bases from J, with 14 bases between. DNA for the CDR3: TGTGCCAGCAGCCAAGGGGAGGGGACATTTTATGGCTACACCTTC. It codes for CASSQGEGTFYGYTF.

The chain uses TRBV28 and TRBJ1-4; unclear D gene. This CDR3 contains 15 residues. Germline V gene lookup returns CDR1 MDHEN and CDR2 SYDVKM. The V end lost 5 bases, the J end lost 3 bases, and 13 bases lay between the germline ends. CDR3 region: CASSPPTESNEKLFF. In DNA, the CDR3 is TGTGCCAGCAGTCCCCCGACGGAATCTAATGAAAAACTGTTTTTT.

The chain employs TRBV27 and TRBJ2-2; 7 nucleotides line up with TRBD2. The CDR3 runs to 15 residues. The junction had 8 bases not matched to a gene; V was cut back by 3 bases and J by 7 bases. Germline V gene lookup returns CDR1 MNHEY and CDR2 SMNVEV (reference sequence). This CDR3 reads CASSLVRGIDGELFF. The CDR3 region has the DNA TGTGCCAGCAGTTTGGTGCGGGGGATTGACGGGGAGCTGTTTTTT.

This chain links TRBV30 with TRBJ1-1; 7 bases are a match to TRBD1. Per the germline V gene, CDR1 is GTSNPN and CDR2 is SVGIG (reference sequence). With 4 bases clipped from V and 5 bases from J, the junction kept 7 bases outside the gene matches. The CDR3 is 13 amino acids. The CDR3 nucleotides read TGTGCCTGGAACCCTGACAGGGCGACTGAAGCTTTCTTT. Amino acids: CAWNPDRATEAFF. Complete variable domain (other parts from reference TRBV30 and TRBJ1-1): SQTIHQWPATLVQPVGSPLSLECTVEGTSNPNLYWYRQAAGRGLQLLFYSVGIGQISSEVPQNLSASRPQDRQFILSSKKLLLSDSGFYLCAWNPDRATEAFFGQGTRLTVV.

This clonotype was detected only a few times. The rearrangement uses TRBV11-1 and TRBJ1-1; D is unclear. The length of the CDR3 is 15 residues. Deletions cut 5 bases from V and 3 bases from J, with 16 bases between. The germline CDR1 and CDR2 sequences are SGHAT and FQDESV (reference sequence). The CDR3 is CASSPLYGSHTEAFF. In DNA form, the CDR3 reads TGTGCCAGCAGCCCTCTCTATGGCAGCCACACTGAAGCTTTCTTT.

The J gene is TRBJ1-4, the V gene TRBV10-3, with 7 bases identical to TRBD1. Germline values: CDR1 ENHRY, CDR2 SYGVKD. The CDR3 spans 16 residues. The J segment lost 0 bases and the V segment lost 10 bases, leaving 11 bases of the junction unmatched. The CDR3 is CATSPRQGTTNEKLFF. The CDR3 region has the DNA TGTGCCACCTCGCCCCGACAGGGTACAACTAATGAAAAACTGTTTTTT.

This clonotype was recorded at least ten times. The V and J genes are TRBV7-9 and TRBJ2-2; 9 bases align to TRBD1. Germline V gene sequence: CDR1 SEHNR, CDR2 FQNEAQ (reference sequence). With 1 base clipped from V and 4 bases from J, the junction kept 7 bases outside the gene matches. This CDR3 contains 17 residues. The CDR3 region is CASSLGPGQGSTGELFF. The CDR3 DNA follows: TGTGCCAGCAGCTTAGGGCCGGGACAGGGTTCCACCGGGGAGCTGTTTTTT.

The genes are TRBV6-5 and TRBJ2-5; D not resolved. This CDR3 is 15 amino acids long. The germline gives CDR1 MNHEY, CDR2 SVGAGI. V was cut by 0 bases and J by 4 bases, with 12 bases left in between. In DNA, the CDR3 is TGTGCCAGCAGTTACTCGAATCTAACCCCAGAGACCCAGTACTTC. Protein: CASSYSNLTPETQYF.

This clonotype was recorded many times. The rearrangement uses TRBV4-2 and TRBJ2-1; 7 bases map to TRBD1. The CDR3 has 17 amino acids. Per germline, CDR1 LGHNA and CDR2 YNFKEQ. The V segment lost 0 bases and the J segment 4 bases; nucleotides outside the gene matches: 9. CDR3 sequence: CASSQERTGTEYNEQFF. Written as DNA, the CDR3 is TGTGCCAGCAGCCAAGAGCGCACCGGGACAGAATACAATGAGCAGTTCTTC.

At least ten counts were recorded for this clonotype. V usage is TRBV19 and J usage is TRBJ2-6; 7 nucleotides agree with TRBD1. The germline V gene encodes CDR1 LNHDA and CDR2 SQIVND (reference sequence). The CDR3 runs 19 residues. V lost 7 bases to trimming and J lost 0 bases; unmatched junction nucleotides: 15. CDR3 DNA sequence: TGTGCCAGTACCCCGGGACAGACTGACATTTACTCTGGGGCCAACGTCCTGACTTTC. It is translated as CASTPGQTDIYSGANVLTF.

This clonotype was recorded many times. The chain links TRBV7-6 to TRBJ2-7, with D tentatively TRBD1 (6 bases). Trimming left V 9 bases short and J 2 bases short, with 14 bases between. Germline lookup yields CDR1 SGHVS and CDR2 FNYEAQ. This CDR3 is 13 amino acids long. This chain's CDR3 is CASTTGTTYEQYF. CDR3 nucleotide sequence: TGTGCCAGTACCACAGGGACGACCTACGAGCAGTACTTC.

This clonotype was detected ten times or more. The chain is built from TRBV27 and TRBJ2-3; no firm D call. The CDR3 extends over 15 amino acids. V lost 5 bases to trimming and J lost 3 bases, with 15 bases between them. CDR1 and CDR2 from the germline V gene are MNHEY and SMNVEV (reference sequence). CDR3 protein: CASSLTFPRTDTQYF. CDR3 nucleotides: TGTGCCAGCAGTCTGACTTTCCCAAGAACAGATACGCAGTATTTT.

The rearrangement uses TRBV12-5 and TRBJ2-7; 9 bases map to TRBD2. Germline V gene lookup returns CDR1 LGHNT and CDR2 FRNRAP. The V segment lost 6 bases and the J segment 4 bases; nucleotides outside the gene matches: 7. The CDR3 is 14 residues long. The CDR3 reads CASGPRAGGYEQYF. Here the CDR3 DNA reads TGTGCTAGTGGCCCTAGGGCGGGGGGGTACGAGCAGTACTTC.

The CDR3 sequence: CASTYSGGAYEQYF. The CDR3 coding sequence is TGTGCCAGCACCTATAGCGGGGGGGCTTACGAGCAGTACTTC. This rearrangement joins TRBV6-1 to TRBJ2-7; 11 positions agree with TRBD2. This CDR3 has 14 residues. Germline assignment: CDR1 MNHNS and CDR2 SASEGT. The ends lost 7 bases at V and 4 bases at J; junction bases unmatched: 6.

The chain carries TRBV18 and TRBJ1-1, with TRBD1 identical over 8 bases. This CDR3 has 14 amino acids. Germline-derived CDR1 and CDR2 are KGHSH and LQKENI. J was trimmed by 4 bases and V by 3 bases; bases with no gene match: 4. CDR3: CASSPTGDPTEAFF. The CDR3 bases are TGTGCCAGCTCACCGACAGGGGACCCCACTGAAGCTTTCTTT.

Many counts were recorded for this clonotype. The chain employs TRBV12-3 or TRBV12-4 and TRBJ2-2, with D perhaps matching TRBD1 (5 bases). The CDR3 spans 17 residues. Deletions cut 6 bases from V and 1 base from J, with 18 bases between. The CDR3 reads CASSPADRLKNTGELFF. The DNA for the CDR3 is TGTGCCAGCAGCCCAGCCGACAGACTGAAGAACACCGGGGAGCTGTTTTTT.

Concerning this clonotype: A much more abundant neighbour one base away suggests this may be a read error. This CDR3 is missing its conserved last phenylalanine or tryptophan, likely due to a read error. The chain links TRBV7-3 to TRBJ1-1; D remains ambiguous. The CDR3 loop spans 12 amino acids. Germline V gives CDR1 SGHTA, CDR2 FQGTGA. V dropped 3 bases and J dropped 8 bases, with 10 bases sitting between them. CDR3 coding DNA: TGTGCCAGCAGCTTCTCCACCCAAGAAGCTTTCTCT. This codes for CASSFSTQEAFS.

This clonotype was seen at least ten times. The V gene is TRBV7-9, the J gene TRBJ2-7; 11 bases fit TRBD1. The CDR3 sequence is 13 residues long. V shed 6 bases and J 5 bases; nucleotides not matched to a gene: 3. CDR1 and CDR2 from the germline V gene are SEHNR and FQNEAQ (reference sequence). The DNA for the CDR3 is TGTGCCAGCAGTTCGGACAGGGGGCACGAGCAGTACTTC. It specifies CASSSDRGHEQYF.

V gene TRBV27 combines with J gene TRBJ2-7, with 7 nucleotides matching TRBD1. Germline CDR1 is MNHEY and CDR2 is SMNVEV (reference sequence). V lost 4 bases, J lost 3 bases, and 6 bases stayed unmatched. The CDR3 spans 14 residues. The CDR3 spells CASSSGQDNYEQYF. The CDR3 DNA follows: TGTGCCAGCAGTTCAGGACAGGATAACTACGAGCAGTACTTC.